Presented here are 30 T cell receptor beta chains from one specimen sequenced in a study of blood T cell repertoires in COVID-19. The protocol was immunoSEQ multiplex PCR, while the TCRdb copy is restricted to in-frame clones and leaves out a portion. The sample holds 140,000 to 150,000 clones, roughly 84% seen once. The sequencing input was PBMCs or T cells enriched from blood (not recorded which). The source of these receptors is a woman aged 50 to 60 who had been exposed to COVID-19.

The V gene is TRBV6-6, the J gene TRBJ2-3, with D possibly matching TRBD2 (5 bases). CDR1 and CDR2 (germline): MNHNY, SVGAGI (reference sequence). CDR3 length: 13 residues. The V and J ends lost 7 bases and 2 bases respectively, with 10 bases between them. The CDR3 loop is CASIEGHTDTQYF. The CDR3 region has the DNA TGTGCCAGCATCGAGGGTCACACAGATACGCAGTATTTT.

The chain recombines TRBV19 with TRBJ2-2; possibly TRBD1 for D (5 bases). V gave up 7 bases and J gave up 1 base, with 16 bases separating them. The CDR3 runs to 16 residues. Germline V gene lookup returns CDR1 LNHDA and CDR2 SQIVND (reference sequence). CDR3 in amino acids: CASTRWGPLNTGELFF. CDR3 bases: TGTGCCAGTACCCGCTGGGGCCCCCTGAACACCGGGGAGCTGTTTTTT.

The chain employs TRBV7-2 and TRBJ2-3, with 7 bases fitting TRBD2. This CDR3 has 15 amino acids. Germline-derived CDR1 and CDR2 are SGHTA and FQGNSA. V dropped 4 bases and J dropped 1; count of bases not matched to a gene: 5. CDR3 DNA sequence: TGTGCCAGCAGCTCTTCGGGACTACGCACAGATACGCAGTATTTT. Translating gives CASSSSGLRTDTQYF.

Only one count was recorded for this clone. The CDR3 nucleotides read TGTGCCAGCAGTTACTCTTCGGGACAGTACAATGAGCAGTTCTTC. Translated: CASSYSSGQYNEQFF. The chain recombines TRBV6-2 or TRBV6-3 with TRBJ2-1, with 7 bases fitting TRBD1. With V trimmed by 0 bases and J by 4 bases, 3 bases remained unmatched. The CDR3 is 15 amino acids. Germline loops: CDR1 MNHEY, CDR2 SVGEGT.

The CDR3, as DNA: TGTGCCAGCAGCTTATGGACTAGCGGGTCCTACGAGCAGTACTTC. Translating it yields CASSLWTSGSYEQYF. The chain couples TRBV7-2 to TRBJ2-7; 11 nucleotides agree with TRBD2. With 2 bases clipped from V and 1 base from J, the junction kept 1 base outside the gene matches. The CDR3 totals 15 residues. Germline CDR1 is SGHTA and CDR2 is FQGNSA.

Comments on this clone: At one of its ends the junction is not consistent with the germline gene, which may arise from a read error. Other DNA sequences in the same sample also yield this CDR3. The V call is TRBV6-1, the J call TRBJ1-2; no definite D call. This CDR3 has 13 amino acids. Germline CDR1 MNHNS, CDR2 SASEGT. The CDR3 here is CASSEMEMYGYTF. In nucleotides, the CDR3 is TGTGCCAGCAGTGAAATGGAGATGTATGGCTATACCTTC.

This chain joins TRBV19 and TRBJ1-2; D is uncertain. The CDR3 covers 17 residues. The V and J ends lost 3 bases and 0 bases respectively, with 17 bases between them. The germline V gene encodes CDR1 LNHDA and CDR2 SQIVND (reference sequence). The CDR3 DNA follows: TGTGCCAGTAGTATTGTTCTTGGGCAGACTACTAACTATGGCTACACCTTC. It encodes CASSIVLGQTTNYGYTF.

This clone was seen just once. In DNA form, the CDR3 reads TGTGCCACCCAGAGAGCAGGGGGCCACGAGCAGTACTTC. Its protein product is CATQRAGGHEQYF. The rearrangement links TRBV24-1 to TRBJ2-7, with 8 bases aligning to TRBD1. V trimming: 9 bases; J trimming: 5 bases; junction bases outside the gene matches: 8. Germline assignment: CDR1 KGHDR and CDR2 SFDVKD. The CDR3 is 13 residues long.

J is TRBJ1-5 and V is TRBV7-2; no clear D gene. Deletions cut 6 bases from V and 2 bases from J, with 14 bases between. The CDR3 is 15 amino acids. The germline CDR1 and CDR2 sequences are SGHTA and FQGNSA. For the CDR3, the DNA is TGTGCCAGCAGAGAGTCGGGATTGGGCAATCAGCCCCAGCATTTT. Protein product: CASRESGLGNQPQHF.

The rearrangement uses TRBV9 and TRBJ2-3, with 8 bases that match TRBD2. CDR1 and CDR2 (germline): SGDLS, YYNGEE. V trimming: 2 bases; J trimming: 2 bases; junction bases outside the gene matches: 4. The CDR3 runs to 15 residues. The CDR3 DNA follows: TGTGCCAGCAGCGTTAGCGGGACCAACACAGATACGCAGTATTTT. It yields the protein CASSVSGTNTDTQYF.

The CDR3 bases are TGTGCCAGCAGTTTACGGCACGAGGGGGGGAAACTGTTTTTT. Translation gives CASSLRHEGGKLFF. The rearrangement joins TRBV27 to TRBJ1-4, with D possibly being TRBD1 (6 bases). V lost 2 bases, J lost 11 bases, and 15 bases lay in between. Germline V gene sequence: CDR1 MNHEY, CDR2 SMNVEV (reference sequence). The CDR3 spans 14 residues.

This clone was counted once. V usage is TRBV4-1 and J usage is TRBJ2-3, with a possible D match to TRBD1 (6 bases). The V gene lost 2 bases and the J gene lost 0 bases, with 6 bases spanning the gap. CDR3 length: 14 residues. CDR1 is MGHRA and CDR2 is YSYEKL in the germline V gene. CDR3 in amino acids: CASSQQGSTDTQYF. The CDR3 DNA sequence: TGCGCCAGCAGCCAACAGGGGAGCACAGATACGCAGTATTTT.

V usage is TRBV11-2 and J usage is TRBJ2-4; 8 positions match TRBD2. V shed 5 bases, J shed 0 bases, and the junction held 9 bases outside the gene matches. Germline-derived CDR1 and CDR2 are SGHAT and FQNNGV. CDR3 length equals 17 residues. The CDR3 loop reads CASSPGGDRGAKNIQYF. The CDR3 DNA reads TGTGCCAGCAGCCCCGGGGGGGACCGGGGAGCCAAAAACATTCAGTACTTC.

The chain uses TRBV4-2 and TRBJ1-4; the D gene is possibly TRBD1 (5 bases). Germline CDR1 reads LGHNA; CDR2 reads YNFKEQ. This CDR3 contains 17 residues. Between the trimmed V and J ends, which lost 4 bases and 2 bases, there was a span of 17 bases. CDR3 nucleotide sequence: TGTGCCAGCAGCCGCAGGGTATCAGGAGCGACTAATGAAAAACTGTTTTTT. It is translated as CASSRRVSGATNEKLFF.

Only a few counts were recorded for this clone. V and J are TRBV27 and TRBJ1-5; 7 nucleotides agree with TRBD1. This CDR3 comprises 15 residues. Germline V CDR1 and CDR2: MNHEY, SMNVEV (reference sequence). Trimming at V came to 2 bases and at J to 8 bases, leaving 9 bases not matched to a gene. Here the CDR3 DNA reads TGTGCCAGCAGTTTACTGGGACAGCCTAGGGAGCCCCAGCATTTT. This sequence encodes CASSLLGQPREPQHF.

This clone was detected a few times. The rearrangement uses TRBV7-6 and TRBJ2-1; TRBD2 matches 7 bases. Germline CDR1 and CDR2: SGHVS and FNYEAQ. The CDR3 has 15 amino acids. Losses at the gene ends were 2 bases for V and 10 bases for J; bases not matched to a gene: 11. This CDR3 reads CASSLLAGEFVEQFF. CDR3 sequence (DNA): TGTGCCAGCAGCTTATTGGCGGGAGAATTCGTCGAGCAGTTCTTC.

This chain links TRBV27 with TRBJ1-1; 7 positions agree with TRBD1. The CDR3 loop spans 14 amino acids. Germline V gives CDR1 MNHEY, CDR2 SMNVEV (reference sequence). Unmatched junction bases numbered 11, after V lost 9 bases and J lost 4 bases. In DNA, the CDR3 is TGTGCCAGTAGAGAGCGACAGGGATTCACTGAAGCTTTCTTT. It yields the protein CASRERQGFTEAFF.

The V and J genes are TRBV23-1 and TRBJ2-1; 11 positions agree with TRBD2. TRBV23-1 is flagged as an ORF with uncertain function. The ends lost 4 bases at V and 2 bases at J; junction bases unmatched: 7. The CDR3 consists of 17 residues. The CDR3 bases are TGCGCCAGCAGTCGTCCTAGCGGGGGGCTACCCTACAATGAGCAGTTCTTC. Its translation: CASSRPSGGLPYNEQFF.

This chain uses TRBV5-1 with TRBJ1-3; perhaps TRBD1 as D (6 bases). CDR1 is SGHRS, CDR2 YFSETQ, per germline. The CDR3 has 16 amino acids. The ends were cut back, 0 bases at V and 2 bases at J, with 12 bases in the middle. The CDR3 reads CASSLVGTLAGNTIYF. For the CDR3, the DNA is TGCGCCAGCAGCTTGGTTGGGACACTGGCTGGAAACACCATATATTTT.

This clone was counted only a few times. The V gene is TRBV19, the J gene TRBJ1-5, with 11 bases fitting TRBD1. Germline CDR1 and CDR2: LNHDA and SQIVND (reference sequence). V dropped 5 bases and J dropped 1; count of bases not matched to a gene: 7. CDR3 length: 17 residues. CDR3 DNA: TGTGCCAGTAGTCGGACAGGGGGCGCCGAAAGCAATCAGCCCCAGCATTTT. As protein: CASSRTGGAESNQPQHF.

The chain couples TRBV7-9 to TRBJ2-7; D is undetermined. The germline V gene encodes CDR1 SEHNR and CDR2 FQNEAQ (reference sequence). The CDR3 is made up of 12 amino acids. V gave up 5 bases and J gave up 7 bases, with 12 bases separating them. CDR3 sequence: CASSPSLREQYF. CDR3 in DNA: TGTGCCAGCAGCCCCTCCCTACGGGAGCAGTACTTC.

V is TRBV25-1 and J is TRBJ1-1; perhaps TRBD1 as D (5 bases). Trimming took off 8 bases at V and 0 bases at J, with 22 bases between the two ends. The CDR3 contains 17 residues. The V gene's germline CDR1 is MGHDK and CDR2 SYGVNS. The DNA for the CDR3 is TGTGCCAGCGAACCCGACGGGGGTACAAAGGTGAACACTGAAGCTTTCTTT. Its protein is CASEPDGGTKVNTEAFF. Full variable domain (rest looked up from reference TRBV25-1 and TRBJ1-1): EADIYQTPRYLVIGTGKKITLECSQTMGHDKMYWYQQDPGMELHLIHYSYGVNSTEKGDLSSESTVSRIRTEHFPLTLESARPSHTSQYLCASEPDGGTKVNTEAFFGQGTRLTVV.

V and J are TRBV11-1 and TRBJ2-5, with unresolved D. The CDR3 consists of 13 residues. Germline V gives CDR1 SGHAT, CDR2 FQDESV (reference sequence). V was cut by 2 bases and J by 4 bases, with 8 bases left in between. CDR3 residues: CASSLFARETQYF. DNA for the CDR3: TGTGCCAGCAGCTTATTTGCGAGAGAGACCCAGTACTTC.

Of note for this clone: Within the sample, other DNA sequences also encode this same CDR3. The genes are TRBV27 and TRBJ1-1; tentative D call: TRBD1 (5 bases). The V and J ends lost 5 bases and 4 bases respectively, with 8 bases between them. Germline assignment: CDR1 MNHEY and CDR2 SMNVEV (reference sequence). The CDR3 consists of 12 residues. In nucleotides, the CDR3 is TGTGCCAGCAGTAGGCAGGGCACTGAAGCTTTCTTT. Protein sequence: CASSRQGTEAFF.

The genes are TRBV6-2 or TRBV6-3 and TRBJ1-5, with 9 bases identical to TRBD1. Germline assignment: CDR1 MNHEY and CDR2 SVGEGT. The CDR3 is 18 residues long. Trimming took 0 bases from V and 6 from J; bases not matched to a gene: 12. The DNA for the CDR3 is TGTGCCAGCAGTTACTCGATGGCGACACAGGGGGCCGGTCAGCCCCAGCATTTT. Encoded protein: CASSYSMATQGAGQPQHF.

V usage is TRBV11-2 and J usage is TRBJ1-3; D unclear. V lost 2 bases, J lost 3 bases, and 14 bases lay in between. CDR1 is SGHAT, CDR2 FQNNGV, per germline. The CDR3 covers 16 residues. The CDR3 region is CASSLLTARHGNTIYF. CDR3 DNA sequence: TGTGCCAGCAGCTTATTAACCGCCAGACATGGAAACACCATATATTTT.

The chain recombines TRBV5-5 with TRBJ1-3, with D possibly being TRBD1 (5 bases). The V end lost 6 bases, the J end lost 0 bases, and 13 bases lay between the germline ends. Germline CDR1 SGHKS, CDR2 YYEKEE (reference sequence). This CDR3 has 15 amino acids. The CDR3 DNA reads TGTGCCAGCACCTACTCTGGGGCCTCTGGAAACACCATATATTTT. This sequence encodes CASTYSGASGNTIYF.

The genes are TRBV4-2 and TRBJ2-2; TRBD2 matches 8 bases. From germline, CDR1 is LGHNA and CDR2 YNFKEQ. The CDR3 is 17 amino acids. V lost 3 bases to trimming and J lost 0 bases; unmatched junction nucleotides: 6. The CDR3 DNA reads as TGTGCCAGCAGCCAGGAACCGGGACTAGCGAACACCGGGGAGCTGTTTTTT. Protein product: CASSQEPGLANTGELFF.

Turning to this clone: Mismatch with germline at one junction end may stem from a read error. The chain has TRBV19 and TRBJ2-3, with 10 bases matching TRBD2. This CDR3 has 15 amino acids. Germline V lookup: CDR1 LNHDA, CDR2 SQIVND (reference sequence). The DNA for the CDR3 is TGTGCCAGTAGTATATTAGCGGGAGGCACATATACGCAGTATTTT. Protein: CASSILAGGTYTQYF.

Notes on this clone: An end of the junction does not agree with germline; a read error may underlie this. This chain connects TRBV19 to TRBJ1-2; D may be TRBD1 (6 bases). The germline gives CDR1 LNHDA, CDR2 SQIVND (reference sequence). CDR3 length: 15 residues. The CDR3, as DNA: TGTGCCAGTAGTGTAGATATACAGGGTTATGATGGCTACACCTTC. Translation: CASSVDIQGYDGYTF.